The sequence of this T cell receptor (beta chain) was determined in a study of T cell responses to AZD1222 COVID-19 vaccine. Whole-study context: Second doses were pooled across both intervals (about 4 or about 12 weeks). General study results and limits: Spike-specific TCR breadth and depth rose after two AZD1222 doses. Among the donors, most were white British and more were female, and clonal diversity was possibly underestimated. Spike was spanned by vaccine-associated CD4 TCRs, with dominance at 160-218 and 743-854.

This CDR3 comprises 13 residues. The V gene lost 3 bases and the J gene lost 9 bases, with 11 bases spanning the gap. Sequenced by immunoSEQ multiplex PCR; TCRdb stores in-frame clones only, minus some. The table lists 87,000 or so clones, around 87% of them singletons. Points on this clone: The antigen remains unidentified.

The clonotype comes from an adult in good health. This chain links TRBV12-3 or TRBV12-4 with TRBJ2-2; possibly TRBD2 for D (6 bases). The sample was peripheral blood, taken on day 0 of AZD1222 vaccination. This CDR3 reads CASSFPGDRELFF. In DNA form, the CDR3 reads TGTGCCAGCAGTTTCCCGGGGGATCGGGAGCTGTTTTTT.